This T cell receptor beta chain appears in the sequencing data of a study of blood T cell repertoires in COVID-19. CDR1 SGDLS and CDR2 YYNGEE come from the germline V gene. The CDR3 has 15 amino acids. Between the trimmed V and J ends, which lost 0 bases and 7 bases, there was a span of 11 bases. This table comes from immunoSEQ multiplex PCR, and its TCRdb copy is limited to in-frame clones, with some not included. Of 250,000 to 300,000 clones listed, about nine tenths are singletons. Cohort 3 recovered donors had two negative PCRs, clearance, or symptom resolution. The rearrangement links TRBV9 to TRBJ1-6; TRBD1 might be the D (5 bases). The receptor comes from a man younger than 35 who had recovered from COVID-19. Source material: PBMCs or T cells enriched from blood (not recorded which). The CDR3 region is CASSVGGRGNSPLHF. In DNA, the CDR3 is TGTGCCAGCAGCGTAGGGGGCCGTGGGAATTCACCCCTCCACTTT.